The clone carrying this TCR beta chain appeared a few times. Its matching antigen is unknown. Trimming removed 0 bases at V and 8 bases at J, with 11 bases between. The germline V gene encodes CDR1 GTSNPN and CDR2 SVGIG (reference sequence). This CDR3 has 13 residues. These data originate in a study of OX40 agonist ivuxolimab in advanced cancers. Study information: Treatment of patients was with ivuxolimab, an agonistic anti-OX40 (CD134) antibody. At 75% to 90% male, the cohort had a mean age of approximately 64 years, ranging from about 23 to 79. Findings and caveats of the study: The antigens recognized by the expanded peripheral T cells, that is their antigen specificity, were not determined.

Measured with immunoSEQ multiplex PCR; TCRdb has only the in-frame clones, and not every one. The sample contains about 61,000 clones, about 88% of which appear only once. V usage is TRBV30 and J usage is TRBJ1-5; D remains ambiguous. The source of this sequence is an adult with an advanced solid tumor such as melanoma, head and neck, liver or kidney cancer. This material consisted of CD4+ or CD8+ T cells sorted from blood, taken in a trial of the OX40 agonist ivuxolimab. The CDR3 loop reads CAWSVVSKEPQHF. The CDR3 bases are TGTGCCTGGAGTGTAGTGAGCAAGGAGCCCCAGCATTTT.